Included here is one T cell receptor (beta chain) sequence, with context. Its recognized antigen is unknown. Base qualities are missing; no much larger clone stands one base away. The library came from the immunoSEQ multiplex PCR assay. The multiplex PCR relied on a mix of 60 forward primers for TCR Vbeta segments and 13 reverse primers for TCR Jbeta segments. A multiplex PCR assay on genomic DNA amplified the CDR3 region of rearranged TCR beta genes. The amplified TCR beta libraries were sequenced on the Illumina HiSeq System as 87-base-pair reads. Per the original workflow: A later analysis counted some 80 million unique TCR beta chains across the 600 to 850 repertoires, and some 11 million of these chains were shared by at least two donors. A nearest-neighbor algorithm error-corrected the raw reads and collapsed the reads into unique sequences, merging closely related sequences to remove PCR and sequencing errors. Alignment of CDR3 sequences to IMGT reference sequences was used to assign V, D and J gene segments. For a sequence to be retained, a match of at least six nucleotides was required to both a V gene segment and a J gene segment. A rearrangement counted as productive if the CDR3 had no stop codons and remained in frame with V and J, and every other rearrangement counted as non-productive. Following IMGT convention, CDR3 was defined as the stretch from the second conserved V-encoded cysteine to the conserved J-encoded phenylalanine. In an earlier analysis of approximately 500 of the donors, sequences lacking an unambiguous match to a single V gene segment were excluded. In an earlier analysis of 587 of the donors, a V segment was called functional when productive rearrangements were above 56.7%, and segregating when the standard deviation between donors exceeded 5%. To diagnose cytomegalovirus status from the catalog of TCR beta chain sequences, a statistical classification framework was built. In a later analysis, TCR nucleotide sequences were compared against IMGT/GENE-DB human TR gene sequences so that V and J genes could be assigned. The TCRdist pipeline was used in a later analysis to assign CDR3 sequences and most-parsimonious VDJ recombination scenarios. A later analysis defined each TCR beta chain by its CDR3 amino acid sequence plus V-gene family, and excluded reads lacking a unique V-gene family. As a way to deal with suspected cross-contamination and a sequencing artifact, a later analysis dropped 592 nucleotide sequences that were highly shared and had low generation probability. In a later analysis, a clonal expansion index was calculated for each public chain from normalized within-repertoire ranks of inferred template counts. In a later analysis, generation probabilities were computed using a VDJ recombination model fitted to out-of-frame rearrangements, and the results were checked against IGoR. In a later analysis, TCR-TCR, TCR-HLA and TCR-CMV co-occurrence was scored with hypergeometric tests, and a repertoire-size bias correction was applied to TCR pairs. In a later analysis, false discovery rates were estimated by permuting HLA or CMV assignments 20 times. A later analysis grouped co-occurring TCRs with DBSCAN, adding TCRdist sequence similarity when clustering within HLA-allele-positive subsets. Co-occurrence clustering excluded repertoires with fewer than 30,000 or more than 120,000 public chains, plus five with anomalous nucleotide sharing. TCRdb provides this immuneACCESS table in a form limited to in-frame rearrangements. Some clones are lacking; in checked studies, under half of them reflect an unresolved V gene, and why the rest are absent is not known. That table is the source of V, J and clone size, and D and trimming were worked out from the DNA. This sample has 45,000 to 65,000 clones in its table, and 73% of those were observed once. About 3.1% of the sample lies in the top ten.

These data originate in a study of cytomegalovirus exposure and HLA in healthy donors (dated by TCRdb to 2015 to 2018). Notes on the research overall: An earlier analysis of approximately 590 of the donors reported approximately 300 Gb of sequence data and around 110 million unique TCR beta sequences from some 180 million T cells. Approximately 330 gigabases of sequencing data and tens of millions of unique TCR sequences made up an early release that covered nearly 650 HLA-typed donors. Of the roughly 400 genotyped donors, approximately 80% fell in the genetic ancestry cluster associated with self-reported Caucasian donors. The study was designed to test whether signatures of past pathogen exposure could be identified by cataloging public T cell receptors. The study profiled the T cell repertoires of under 700 subjects by immunosequencing and related them to cytomegalovirus serostatus. Besides the first cohort of 666 subjects, a separate validation cohort made up of roughly 120 different subjects was used. High-throughput TCR immunosequencing, statistical association of individual TCRs with disease status, and machine learning were combined to predict cytomegalovirus infection status. A later analysis re-analyzed previously published TCR beta repertoires from roughly 600 donors and added high-resolution HLA genotyping to study TCR occurrence patterns. Rather than using new phenotypic data, the later analysis identified candidate immune exposures from TCR beta sequences and from how often those sequences occurred across donors. To decide whether each TCR beta V gene segment behaved as functional or pseudogenic, an earlier analysis of nearly 600 of the donors relied on high-throughput TCR beta sequencing. Alongside the repertoire data, information on donor age, sex, ethnicity and CMV serostatus was compiled. A later genetic analysis used genome-wide SNP genotypes for about 65% of the 666 donors, treating that subset as a discovery cohort. Every discovery cohort repertoire had been produced on one sequencing platform. HLA typing covered class I and class II loci at four-digit resolution. Typing coverage differed by locus: A, B, C, DRB1 and DQB1 were typed in roughly 620-630 donors, DQA1 in about 560, DPA1 in some 570, and DPB1 in 450 to 480. Roughly 5 DR-DQ haplotypes were treated as single units for association and clustering because of strong linkage in the cohort. Among 300 to 500 genotyped donors of the cohort, an average of approximately 240,000 unique TCR beta nucleotide sequences was sequenced per donor, of which 15% to 20% were non-productive.

V is cut back by 7 bases and J by 5 bases, with 9 bases in the junction unmatched. Including cysteine and phenylalanine, the CDR3 has 14 amino acids. Of the read, only the CDR3 DNA is kept; its 42 bases are in frame from base 1. Via the germline V gene, CDR1 is WSHSY and CDR2 SAAADI. Study-wide findings and limitations: When HLA alleles, especially DR and DQ, strongly co-occurred, attributing TCR associations to individual alleles was difficult. A further reported finding was that TCR beta sequences accurately predicted the HLA-A and HLA-B alleles for most subjects in the first cohort. A later genetic analysis reported fewer N-insertions in productive TCRs among donors in an Asian-associated ancestry cluster than the 666-donor mean. According to a later analysis, parvovirus B19, influenza, CMV and Epstein-Barr virus appeared linked to several top co-occurrence clusters. It was suggested by the authors that the approach could potentially be generalized to other disease states and immunological phenotypes. A few of the identified cytomegalovirus-associated TCR beta chains were confirmed in vitro to be specific for cytomegalovirus antigens. Correlated functional status among segregating V segments might be attributable to linkage disequilibrium, but an unknown experimental factor could not be ruled out. Compared with equally common non-associated chains, HLA-associated TCR beta chains in a later analysis were more clonally expanded and had lower generation probabilities. For the cohort, immune exposure information was limited to CMV serostatus. A later analysis associated about 16,000 TCR beta sequences with specific HLA alleles at a false discovery rate of 0.05. In a later analysis, most CMV-associated TCR beta chains were found to appear HLA-restricted, with HLA associations seemingly driven largely by CMV exposure. Only TCR beta chains were sequenced in this cohort, and the absence of alpha or paired-chain data limited detectable features. In an earlier analysis of 587 of the donors, most TCR beta V segments appeared in productive rearrangements about 90% or about 30% of the time, broadly matching IMGT annotations. Across donors, most TCR sequences were observed very rarely, whereas some public TCRs were present in many individuals. The classifier was reported to diagnose cytomegalovirus status with high specificity and sensitivity in both the original cohort and the validation cohort. The study gave a list of 150 to 200 TCR beta chains associated with cytomegalovirus. Because some donors lacked HLA typing at each locus, the association tests relied only on the typed subset. Some IMGT-functional V segments, including TRBV6-2 and TRBV6-3, could not be told apart with the 87-base-pair reads, so those segments were excluded. Presence/absence analyses assumed roughly uniform sequencing depth across donors, an assumption that may not hold. In a later analysis, TCR association rates were found to vary across HLA loci, with the most associated TCRs seen for DRB1 alleles and the fewest for HLA-C alleles. An association between a missense DCLRE1C variant and V-gene and J-gene trimming of TCR beta chains was found in a later genetic analysis and replicated in an independent cohort. Because counts were too low, seventeen rarely observed V segments, including chromosome 9 orphons, were excluded from the earlier analysis of roughly 580 of the donors. A cluster of highly shared sequence variants was judged likely to be a technical artifact of the sequencing pipeline.

In total, approximately 690 healthy bone marrow donors made up the cohort. All cohort members were sampled while nominally healthy, although unrecorded immune exposures were likely present. The donor was CMV seronegative and was included in the group of several hundred seronegative cohort members. A peripheral blood sample was provided by each donor, and peripheral blood mononuclear cells were used for TCR beta sequencing. The Qiagen DNeasy Blood Extraction Kit was used to extract genomic DNA from the blood cell samples. Rearrangement joined TRBV10-2 to TRBJ2-7; 9 of the junction bases match TRBD1. Sequencing input: PBMCs. This receptor was obtained from a man between 18 and 29 years old in good health and CMV-seronegative. The sequence in DNA is TGCGCCAGCAAAACCGGGACAGGGTATCACGAGCAGTACTTC. Its coded protein is CASKTGTGYHEQYF.